This TCR beta chain was obtained from a study of brain T cells in children with intractable seizures. Points from the study as a whole: Clones missing pre-surgery may reflect undersampling of that blood sample.

The V gene lost 6 bases and the J gene lost 7 bases, with 15 bases spanning the gap. The CDR3 has 13 amino acids. The germline V gene has CDR1 SGHTA and CDR2 FQGNSA. Regarding this clone: Its antigen is still unknown.

The time point was: blood from clinic visit 5 months post-surgery; TSC patient then seizure free. The sequenced cases were selected for having the highest brain T cell transcript signatures. At least one anti-epileptic drug was given before surgery. This table comes from immunoSEQ multiplex PCR, and its TCRdb copy is limited to in-frame clones, with some not included. The sample contains about 320,000 clones, 93% of which appear only once. The sequence derives from a boy under two years old with tuberous sclerosis and intractable seizures. The genes are TRBV7-2 and TRBJ2-5; the D gene is possibly TRBD2 (5 bases). Source: peripheral blood, taken roughly 5 months after surgery. CDR3: CASSYQGLVTQYF. The CDR3, as DNA: TGTGCCAGCAGTTATCAAGGACTCGTGACCCAGTACTTC.